The sequence of this TCR beta chain was determined in a study of blood T cell repertoires in COVID-19. The wider study: T cells, B-cell-depleted T cells, or PBMCs supplied cDNA or gDNA.

Across about two dozen US areas, participants ranged in age from roughly 18 to 95 years. Cohort 3 donors counted as recovered after two negative PCRs, clearance, or resolved symptoms. Germline loops: CDR1 GTSNPN, CDR2 SVGIG (reference sequence). The CDR3 spans 13 residues. Trimming left V 0 bases short and J 4 bases short, with 7 bases between. In the study's own analysis: Estimates of nucleated cell counts were drawn from the amplification of reference gene primers. TCRdb keeps only in-frame clones here, not all; method: immunoSEQ multiplex PCR. V, J and clone size are those of that table, while D and trimming were read from the DNA. The repertoire holds 210,000 or so clones, with roughly 85% as singletons.

The chain uses TRBV30 and TRBJ1-5; D uncertain. The sequence came from a man under 40 who had recovered from COVID-19. The sample consisted of PBMCs or T cells enriched from blood (not recorded which). CDR3: CAWSVFENQPQHF. In nucleotides, the CDR3 is TGTGCCTGGAGTGTCTTCGAGAATCAGCCCCAGCATTTT.